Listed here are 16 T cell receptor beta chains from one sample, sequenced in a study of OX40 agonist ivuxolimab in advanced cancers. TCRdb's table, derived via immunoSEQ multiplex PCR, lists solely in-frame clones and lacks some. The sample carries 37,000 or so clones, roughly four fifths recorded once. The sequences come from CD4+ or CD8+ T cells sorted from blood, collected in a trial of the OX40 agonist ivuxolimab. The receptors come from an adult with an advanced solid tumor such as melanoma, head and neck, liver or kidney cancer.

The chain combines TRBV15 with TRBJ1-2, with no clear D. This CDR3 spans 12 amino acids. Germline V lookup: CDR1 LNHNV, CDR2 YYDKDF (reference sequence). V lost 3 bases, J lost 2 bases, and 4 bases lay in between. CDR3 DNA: TGTGCCACCAGCAGGGGGAACTATGGCTACACCTTC. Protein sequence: CATSRGNYGYTF.

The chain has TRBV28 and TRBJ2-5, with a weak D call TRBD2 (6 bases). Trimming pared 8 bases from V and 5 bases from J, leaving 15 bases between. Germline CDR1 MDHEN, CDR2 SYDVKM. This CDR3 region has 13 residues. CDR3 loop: CASSTWGRETQYF. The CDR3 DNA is TGTGCCAGCTCGACCTGGGGGAGGGAGACCCAGTACTTC.

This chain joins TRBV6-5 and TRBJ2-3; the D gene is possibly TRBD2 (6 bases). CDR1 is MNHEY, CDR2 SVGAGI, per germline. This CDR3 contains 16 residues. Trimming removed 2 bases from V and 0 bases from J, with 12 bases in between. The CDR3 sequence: CASSYAAGSSTDTQYF. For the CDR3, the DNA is TGTGCCAGCAGTTACGCAGCCGGGAGTAGCACAGATACGCAGTATTTT.

CDR3 sequence: CASRKTGIDTTFF. The CDR3 bases are TGTGCCAGCAGAAAAACAGGGATAGATACTACTTTCTTT. This chain joins TRBV6-5 and TRBJ1-1, with TRBD1 as a possible D gene (6 bases). Germline assignment: CDR1 MNHEY and CDR2 SVGAGI. The ends were cut back, 6 bases at V and 12 bases at J, with 20 bases in the middle. This CDR3 comprises 13 residues.

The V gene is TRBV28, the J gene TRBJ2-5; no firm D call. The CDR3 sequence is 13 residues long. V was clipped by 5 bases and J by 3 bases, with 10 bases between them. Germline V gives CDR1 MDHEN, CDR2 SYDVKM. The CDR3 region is CASSPPGKETQYF. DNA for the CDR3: TGTGCCAGCAGTCCCCCGGGTAAAGAGACCCAGTACTTC. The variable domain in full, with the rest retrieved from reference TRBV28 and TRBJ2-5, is DVKVTQSSRYLVKRTGEKVFLECVQDMDHENMFWYRQDPGLGLRLIYFSYDVKMKEKGDIPEGYSVSREKKERFSLILESASTNQTSMYLCASSPPGKETQYFGPGTRLLVL.

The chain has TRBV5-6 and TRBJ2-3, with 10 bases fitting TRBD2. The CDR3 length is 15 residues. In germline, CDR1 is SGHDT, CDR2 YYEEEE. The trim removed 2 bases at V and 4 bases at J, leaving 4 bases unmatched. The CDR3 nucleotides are TGTGCCAGCAGCTTTCTAGCGGGAGTGTCAGATACGCAGTATTTT. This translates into CASSFLAGVSDTQYF.

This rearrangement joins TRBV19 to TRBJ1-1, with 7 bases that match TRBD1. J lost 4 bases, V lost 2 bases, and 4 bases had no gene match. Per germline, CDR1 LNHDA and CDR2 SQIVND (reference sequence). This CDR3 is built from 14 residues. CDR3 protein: CASSIRPGGTEAFF. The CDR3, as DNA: TGTGCCAGTAGTATACGGCCAGGGGGCACTGAAGCTTTCTTT.

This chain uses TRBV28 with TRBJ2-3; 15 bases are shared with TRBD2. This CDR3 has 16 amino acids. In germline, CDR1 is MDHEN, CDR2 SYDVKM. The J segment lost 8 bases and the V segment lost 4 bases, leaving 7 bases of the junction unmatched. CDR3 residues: CASSSRTSGRAGTQYF. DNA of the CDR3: TGTGCCAGCAGTTCCCGGACTAGCGGGAGGGCCGGTACGCAGTATTTT.

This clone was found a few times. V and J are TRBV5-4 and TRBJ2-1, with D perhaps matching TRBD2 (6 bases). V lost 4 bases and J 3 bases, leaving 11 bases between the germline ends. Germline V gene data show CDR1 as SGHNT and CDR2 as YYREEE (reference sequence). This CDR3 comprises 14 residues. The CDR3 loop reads CASSMGLDYNEQFF. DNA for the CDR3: TGTGCCAGCAGCATGGGACTCGACTACAATGAGCAGTTCTTC. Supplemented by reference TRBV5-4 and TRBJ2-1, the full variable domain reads ETGVTQSPTHLIKTRGQQVTLRCSSQSGHNTVSWYQQALGQGPQFIFQYYREEENGRGNFPPRFSGLQFPNYSSELNVNALELDDSALYLCASSMGLDYNEQFFGPGTRLTVL.

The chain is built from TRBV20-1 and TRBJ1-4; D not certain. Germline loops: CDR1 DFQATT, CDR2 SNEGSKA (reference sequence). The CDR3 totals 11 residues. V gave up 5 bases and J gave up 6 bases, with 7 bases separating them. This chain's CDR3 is CSALDHEKLFF. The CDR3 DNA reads TGCAGTGCTTTAGACCATGAAAAACTGTTTTTT.

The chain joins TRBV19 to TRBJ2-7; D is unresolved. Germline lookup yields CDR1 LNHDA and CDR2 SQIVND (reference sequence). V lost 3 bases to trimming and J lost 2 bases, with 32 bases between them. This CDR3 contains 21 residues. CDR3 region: CASSMRSPAVPDLTPPYEQYF. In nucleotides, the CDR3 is TGTGCCAGTAGTATGAGGTCCCCGGCGGTCCCCGATCTGACACCTCCCTACGAGCAGTACTTC.

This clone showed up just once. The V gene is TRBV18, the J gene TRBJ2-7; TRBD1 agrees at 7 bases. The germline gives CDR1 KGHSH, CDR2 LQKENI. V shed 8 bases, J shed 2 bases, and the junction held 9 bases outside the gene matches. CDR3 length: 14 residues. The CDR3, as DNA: TGTGCCAGCCGGAGAACAGGGGTGACCTACGAGCAGTACTTC. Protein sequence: CASRRTGVTYEQYF.

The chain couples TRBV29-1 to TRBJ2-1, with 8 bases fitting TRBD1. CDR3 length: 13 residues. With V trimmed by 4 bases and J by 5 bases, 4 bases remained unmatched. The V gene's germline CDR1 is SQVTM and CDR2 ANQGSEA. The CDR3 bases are TGCAGCGTTGTACAGGGGGGAGACAATGAGCAGTTCTTC. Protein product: CSVVQGGDNEQFF.

As DNA, the CDR3 is TGTGCCAGCAGTTCTCGGCTAGCGGGGCGCACAGATACGCAGTATTTT. It yields the protein CASSSRLAGRTDTQYF. The chain has TRBV28 and TRBJ2-3, with 9 bases matching TRBD2. Germline V CDR1 and CDR2: MDHEN, SYDVKM. V was clipped by 4 bases and J by 1 base; unmatched bases: 6. CDR3 size: 16 residues.

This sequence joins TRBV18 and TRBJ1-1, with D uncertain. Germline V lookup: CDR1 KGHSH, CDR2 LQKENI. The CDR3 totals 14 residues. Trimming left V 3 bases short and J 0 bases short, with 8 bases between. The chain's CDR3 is CASSPGFMNTEAFF. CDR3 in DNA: TGTGCCAGCTCACCGGGGTTCATGAACACTGAAGCTTTCTTT.

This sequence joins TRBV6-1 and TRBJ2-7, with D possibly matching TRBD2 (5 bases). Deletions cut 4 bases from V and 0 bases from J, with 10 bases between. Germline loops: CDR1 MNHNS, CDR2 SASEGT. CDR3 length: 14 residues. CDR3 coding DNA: TGTGCCAGCAGTGGGCGGGCTAGCTCCTACGAGCAGTACTTC. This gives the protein CASSGRASSYEQYF.